This entry describes one TCR beta chain. This sample stems from a study of T cells in Graves' hyperthyroidism and ophthalmopathy. From RNA transcripts, TCR beta CDR3 regions were amplified. The TCR CDR3 first-round RT-PCR relied on the HTBI primer set. TCRdb fed the multiplex PCR reads into MiXCR, producing one record per CDR3 protein. Among a few hundred thousand distinct CDR3 sequences listed, more than 15% were seen once. The CDR3 length is 15 residues. V shed 2 bases and J shed 0 bases, with 8 bases lying between them. The germline gives CDR1 MDHEN, CDR2 SYDVKM. This chain links TRBV28 with TRBJ1-3; D gene ambiguous. This sequence was found in a woman younger than 45 with Graves' hyperthyroidism. Sequenced: blood. CDR3 protein: CASSLNWGSGNTIYF. The CDR3 bases are TGTGCCAGCAGTTTAAATTGGGGCTCTGGAAACACCATATATTTT.